These 16 T cell receptor beta chains share one sample of origin, sequenced in a study of persistence of HIV-infected CD4 T cells (TCRdb year 2020). The immunoSEQ hsTCRB assay version 4 in survey mode was used to sequence TCRbeta repertoires from genomic DNA. Held by TCRdb, this immuneACCESS table contains in-frame sequences only and omits some clones. Under half of the omission traces to an unresolved V gene where checked; the cause of the rest is unknown. The sample table lists 35,000 to 45,000 clones, more than 70% of them with a count of one. The top ten constitute about 5% of the sample. For these receptors, no antigen is known. The sample's treatment or condition label, decoded: suppressive antiretroviral therapy. A pool of overlapping HIV-1 Gag 15-mer peptides was used at roughly 0.93 ug per peptide per mL for cell stimulation. Memory CD4+ T cells that did not respond, being CD40L-negative, CD69-negative and CD45RO-high, were sorted as memory populations depleted of antigen-responding cells.

Material: cultured CD4+ T cells from PBMCs, obtained from a patient who received antiretroviral therapy. The cell subset or site tag for this specimen amounts to: CD40L-CD69- CD45RO-high memory CD4 T cells not responding to Gag peptides. All receptors derive from an adult with HIV. The donor label of this sample is uncertain.

V and J are TRBV9 and TRBJ1-6; 8 bases agree with TRBD1. With 4 bases clipped from V and 7 bases from J, the junction kept 10 bases outside the gene matches. The CDR3 contains 16 residues. Looked up from germline, CDR1 is SGDLS and CDR2 is YYNGEE. For the CDR3, the DNA is TGTGCCAGCAGCCCCCGGGCAGGGGGCGGGAATTCACCCCTCCACTTT. Translated, it gives CASSPRAGGGNSPLHF.

This chain connects TRBV10-3 to TRBJ1-4, with a possible D match to TRBD1 (6 bases). The CDR3 is 16 residues long. CDR1 and CDR2 from the germline V gene are ENHRY and SYGVKD. V dropped 3 bases and J dropped 0 bases, with 11 bases sitting between them. The CDR3 spells CAISDPGATTNEKLFF. In DNA, the CDR3 is TGTGCCATCAGTGATCCAGGGGCTACAACTAATGAAAAACTGTTTTTT.

The V gene is TRBV3-1 (or the pseudogene TRBV3-2), the J gene TRBJ2-1, with 11 bases identical to TRBD2. V dropped 1 base and J dropped 8; count of bases not matched to a gene: 4. Germline V gives CDR1 LGHDT, CDR2 YNNKEL (reference sequence). The CDR3 is 15 residues long. CDR3 sequence (DNA): TGTGCCAGCAGCCAAGTGGGTAGCGGGGGGGATGAGCAGTTCTTC. Translated, it gives CASSQVGSGGDEQFF.

A single count supports this clone. V usage is TRBV7-2 and J usage is TRBJ1-1; no clear D. The V gene lost 7 bases and the J gene lost 1 base, with 10 bases spanning the gap. Germline CDR1 SGHTA, CDR2 FQGNSA. The CDR3 runs to 13 residues. CDR3 sequence: CASNLQQNTEAFF. The DNA for the CDR3 is TGTGCCAGCAACCTACAGCAGAACACTGAAGCTTTCTTT.

V usage is TRBV27 and J usage is TRBJ1-2; TRBD1 might be the D (6 bases). Germline-derived CDR1 and CDR2 are MNHEY and SMNVEV (reference sequence). V was pared by 5 bases and J by 7 bases, with 11 bases between. The CDR3 is 12 amino acids. CDR3 loop: CASSPQGAGYTF. As DNA, the CDR3 is TGTGCCAGCAGTCCACAGGGTGCTGGCTACACCTTC.

The V call is TRBV29-1, the J call TRBJ2-7, with D perhaps TRBD1 or TRBD2 (5 bases each). The length of the CDR3 is 11 residues. Germline V gene sequence: CDR1 SQVTM, CDR2 ANQGSEA. V was shortened by 4 bases and J by 5 bases, with 9 bases between the two germline ends. The CDR3 here is CSVGRGDEQYF. In nucleotides, the CDR3 is TGCAGCGTTGGGCGAGGGGACGAGCAGTACTTC.

The V gene is TRBV15, the J gene TRBJ2-1, with D maybe TRBD2 (5 bases). The CDR3 consists of 13 residues. Per germline, CDR1 LNHNV and CDR2 YYDKDF (reference sequence). Trimming removed 0 bases at V and 10 bases at J, with 10 bases between. The CDR3 DNA reads as TGTGCCACCAGCAGAGAAAAGGTAGCGGAGCAGTTCTTC. Translated: CATSREKVAEQFF.

This chain links TRBV10-3 with TRBJ1-6; D is possibly TRBD1 (5 bases). Germline V gives CDR1 ENHRY, CDR2 SYGVKD. V was cut by 6 bases and J by 3 bases, with 12 bases left in between. The CDR3 has 15 amino acids. The CDR3 spells CAIRPEGIYNSPLHF. The CDR3 region has the DNA TGTGCCATCAGACCAGAGGGGATCTATAATTCACCCCTCCACTTT.

The chain recombines TRBV6-5 with TRBJ1-6, with unresolved D. With 2 bases removed from V and 3 bases from J, the gap between germline ends came to 8 bases. Germline V gives CDR1 MNHEY, CDR2 SVGAGI. The CDR3 extends over 15 amino acids. CDR3 sequence reads: CASSYGAVYNSPLHF. The CDR3 DNA reads as TGTGCCAGCAGTTACGGTGCAGTCTATAATTCACCCCTCCACTTT.

The rearrangement links TRBV7-3 to TRBJ2-3; possibly TRBD1 for D (5 bases). The CDR3 covers 16 residues. Between the trimmed V and J ends, which lost 2 bases and 0 bases, there was a span of 12 bases. Germline CDR1 reads SGHTA; CDR2 reads FQGTGA. This CDR3 reads CASSLDGRASTDTQYF. In nucleotides, the CDR3 is TGTGCCAGCAGCTTAGATGGCAGGGCTAGCACAGATACGCAGTATTTT.

The rearrangement uses TRBV28 and TRBJ2-3; D gene uncertain. The ends were cut back, 11 bases at V and 2 bases at J, with 5 bases in the middle. This CDR3 comprises 10 residues. Germline lookup yields CDR1 MDHEN and CDR2 SYDVKM. DNA of the CDR3: TGTGCCCGATTCACAGATACGCAGTATTTT. As protein: CARFTDTQYF.

This chain joins TRBV10-3 and TRBJ1-2; D not resolved. V lost 4 bases and J 3 bases, leaving 9 bases between the germline ends. In germline, CDR1 is ENHRY, CDR2 SYGVKD. The CDR3 is 13 amino acids. The DNA for the CDR3 is TGTGCCATCAGTGTTAGGGCAGACTATGGCTACACCTTC. Translation: CAISVRADYGYTF.

This sequence joins TRBV9 and TRBJ1-4; D is undetermined. V lost 3 bases to trimming and J lost 7 bases, with 19 bases between them. CDR1 is SGDLS, CDR2 YYNGEE, per germline. The CDR3 consists of 16 residues. CDR3 sequence (DNA): TGTGCCAGCAGCGCCGGCCTCGGGGTCGAAGGTGAAAAACTGTTTTTT. Its protein is CASSAGLGVEGEKLFF.

V is TRBV9 and J is TRBJ1-1, with no clear D. In germline, CDR1 is SGDLS, CDR2 YYNGEE. The CDR3 covers 14 residues. V was trimmed by 6 bases and J by 0 bases, leaving 12 bases between them. The CDR3 DNA reads as TGTGCCAGCACCCGCTTAGGGATGAACACTGAAGCTTTCTTT. This gives the protein CASTRLGMNTEAFF.

The chain uses TRBV7-6 and TRBJ2-1, with 7 bases identical to TRBD2. Germline CDR1 reads SGHVS; CDR2 reads FNYEAQ. The CDR3 consists of 17 residues. V dropped 5 bases and J dropped 0; count of bases not matched to a gene: 10. CDR3 amino acids: CASSLGGGTVSYNEQFF. DNA of the CDR3: TGTGCCAGCAGCCTCGGGGGAGGGACCGTCTCCTACAATGAGCAGTTCTTC.

The rearrangement links TRBV18 to TRBJ2-1; 8 bases agree with TRBD1. Germline CDR1 reads KGHSH; CDR2 reads LQKENI. V gave up 1 base and J gave up 4 bases; unmatched junction bases: 3. CDR3 length equals 15 residues. CDR3 sequence reads: CASSPLGQGYNEQFF. In DNA form, the CDR3 reads TGTGCCAGCTCACCACTTGGACAGGGTTACAATGAGCAGTTCTTC.